Each of the 32 T cell receptor beta chains below was sequenced from the same sample in a study of OX40 agonist ivuxolimab in advanced cancers. The assay was immunoSEQ multiplex PCR, and TCRdb's table has in-frame clones only and misses some. The sample holds roughly 53,000 clones, 65% to 85% seen once. This material consisted of CD4+ or CD8+ T cells sorted from blood, taken in a trial of the OX40 agonist ivuxolimab. These receptors all come from an adult with an advanced solid tumor such as melanoma, head and neck, liver or kidney cancer.

Notes on this clone: This may be a read error: a much more frequent sequence differs by one nucleotide. This chain uses TRBV6-1 with TRBJ1-1; D uncertain. Trimming cost V 7 bases and J 6 bases, with 15 bases left between them. This CDR3 has 13 amino acids. CDR1 and CDR2 from the germline V gene are MNHNS and SASEGT. The CDR3 here is CASTATGSAEAFF. The CDR3 region has the DNA TGTGCCAGCACTGCGACTGGAAGTGCTGAAGCTTTCTTT.

The chain recombines TRBV9 with TRBJ1-1; D is unresolved. Trimming stripped 1 base from V and 3 bases from J, with 10 bases between. The CDR3 runs 14 residues. Germline lookup yields CDR1 SGDLS and CDR2 YYNGEE. Here the CDR3 reads CASSVSQIHTEAFF. CDR3 nucleotide sequence: TGTGCCAGCAGCGTATCACAGATACACACTGAAGCTTTCTTT.

The chain combines TRBV27 with TRBJ1-2; the D is unclear. This CDR3 region has 13 residues. V dropped 5 bases and J dropped 8 bases, with 15 bases sitting between them. In germline, CDR1 is MNHEY, CDR2 SMNVEV (reference sequence). CDR3 coding DNA: TGTGCCAGCAGTGATGCCCGGCTAGGAGGCTACACCTTC. Its protein product is CASSDARLGGYTF.

The gene calls are TRBV6-6 and TRBJ1-1; D unclear. Trimming removed 6 bases at V and 1 base at J, with 12 bases between. Germline V gene lookup returns CDR1 MNHNY and CDR2 SVGAGI (reference sequence). This CDR3 region has 14 residues. CDR3 region: CASSRKAGNTEAFF. For the CDR3, the DNA is TGTGCCAGCAGCCGTAAAGCAGGGAACACTGAAGCTTTCTTT.

V and J are TRBV19 and TRBJ2-1; the D is unclear. Germline assignment: CDR1 LNHDA and CDR2 SQIVND (reference sequence). V was trimmed by 3 bases and J by 7 bases, leaving 4 bases between them. The CDR3 has 11 amino acids. CDR3 in amino acids: CASSIKNEQFF. As DNA, the CDR3 is TGTGCCAGTAGTATTAAAAATGAGCAGTTCTTC.

J is TRBJ2-1 and V is TRBV7-9; TRBD2 matches 10 bases. V was pared by 5 bases and J by 0 bases, with 1 base of the junction left unmatched. CDR3 length: 15 residues. CDR1 and CDR2 from the germline V gene are SEHNR and FQNEAQ (reference sequence). CDR3 sequence (DNA): TGTGCCAGCAGCCCTAGCGGGAGCTCCTACAATGAGCAGTTCTTC. As protein: CASSPSGSSYNEQFF.

The DNA of the CDR3 is TGTGCCAGTAGTTTCCAATACGGACAGGGAGGGACCCAGTACTTC. Translation: CASSFQYGQGGTQYF. The V gene is TRBV19, the J gene TRBJ2-5; TRBD1 aligns across 8 bases. V shed 5 bases and J 7 bases; nucleotides not matched to a gene: 12. This CDR3 is 15 amino acids long. Germline V CDR1 and CDR2: LNHDA, SQIVND (reference sequence).

As for this clone: This CDR3 is also generated by other DNA sequences in the sample. This chain joins TRBV5-5 and TRBJ2-5; D ambiguous. Germline V CDR1 and CDR2: SGHKS, YYEKEE (reference sequence). The germline V and J ends were trimmed by 0 bases and 0 bases, with 6 bases remaining between them. This CDR3 has 14 residues. CDR3 sequence reads: CASSLGRNQETQYF. The CDR3 DNA follows: TGTGCCAGCAGCTTGGGTAGGAACCAAGAGACCCAGTACTTC.

The chain uses TRBV2 and TRBJ2-2, with a weak D call TRBD2 (7 bases). The germline V gene encodes CDR1 SNHLY and CDR2 FYNNEI. Trimming removed 7 bases from V and 7 bases from J, with 16 bases in between. This CDR3 contains 14 residues. CDR3 DNA sequence: TGTGCCAGCAAAAAGGGGGAGGGCAACGGGGAGCTGTTTTTT. It specifies CASKKGEGNGELFF.

V gene TRBV10-2 combines with J gene TRBJ1-5; D ambiguous. Germline CDR1 WSHSY, CDR2 SAAADI. The CDR3 sequence is 13 residues long. Trimming stripped 5 bases from V and 8 bases from J, with 13 bases between. The CDR3 sequence is CASSPVTIKPQHF. The CDR3 nucleotides are TGCGCCAGCAGTCCGGTTACAATCAAGCCCCAGCATTTT.

The CDR3 region is CASSLRRGSYNEQFF. The CDR3 coding sequence is TGTGCCAGCAGTTTACGGCGGGGGTCCTACAATGAGCAGTTCTTC. The genes are TRBV27 and TRBJ2-1, with 7 nucleotides matching TRBD2. CDR3 length: 15 residues. Germline lookup yields CDR1 MNHEY and CDR2 SMNVEV (reference sequence). J gave up 1 base and V 2 bases, and 2 bases lay outside the gene matches.

This sequence joins TRBV7-8 and TRBJ1-1, with no clear D. Trimming cost V 3 bases and J 0 bases, with 5 bases left between them. Looked up from germline, CDR1 is SGHVS and CDR2 is FQNEAQ. The CDR3 covers 13 residues. The CDR3 region has the DNA TGTGCCAGCAGCTTGCTAATGAACACTGAAGCTTTCTTT. Amino acid sequence: CASSLLMNTEAFF.

This chain links TRBV4-1 with TRBJ2-1; TRBD1 matches 8 bases. This CDR3 is built from 15 residues. Trimming cost V 6 bases and J 7 bases; bases outside gene matches: 11. CDR1 is MGHRA and CDR2 is YSYEKL in the germline V gene. The CDR3 DNA follows: TGCGCCAGCAGGAGGACAGGGACAGGCGCAAATGAGCAGTTCTTC. It codes for CASRRTGTGANEQFF.

This chain uses TRBV2 with TRBJ2-3, with TRBD2 matching over 11 bases. Trimming removed 6 bases from V and 1 base from J; junction bases left unmatched: 3. Per germline, CDR1 SNHLY and CDR2 FYNNEI. This CDR3 contains 15 residues. For the CDR3, the DNA is TGTGCCAGCAGCCCGACTAGCGGGGGCACAGATACGCAGTATTTT. This encodes CASSPTSGGTDTQYF.

The chain carries TRBV6-1 and TRBJ1-1; D call uncertain. CDR1 MNHNS and CDR2 SASEGT come from the germline V gene. Trimming cost V 6 bases and J 4 bases, with 6 bases left between them. The CDR3 contains 11 residues. DNA for the CDR3: TGTGCCAGCAGGCAGACCACTGAAGCTTTCTTT. Amino acids: CASRQTTEAFF.

Notes on this clone: An end of the junction does not agree with germline; a read error may underlie this. This chain joins TRBV5-1 and TRBJ2-3; D is perhaps TRBD2 (6 bases). The CDR3 consists of 15 residues. Germline V gene sequence: CDR1 SGHRS, CDR2 YFSETQ. The CDR3 reads CASSWGLSSTDTQYF. The CDR3, as DNA: TGTGCCAGCAGCTGGGGACTGTCTAGCACAGATACGCAGTATTTT.

This rearrangement joins TRBV2 to TRBJ2-4, with 10 bases lining up with TRBD1. The CDR3 spans 13 residues. Trimming took 8 bases from V and 9 from J; bases not matched to a gene: 7. From germline, CDR1 is SNHLY and CDR2 FYNNEI. CDR3 in DNA: TGTGCCAGCGGAACGGACAGGGGGAGCATTCAGTACTTC. Translation: CASGTDRGSIQYF.

The chain links TRBV5-4 to TRBJ1-1, with D perhaps TRBD1 (5 bases). V was clipped by 3 bases and J by 0 bases, with 12 bases between them. This CDR3 contains 15 residues. CDR1 is SGHNT, CDR2 YYREEE, per germline (reference sequence). CDR3 amino acids: CASSWGSSVNTEAFF. The CDR3 DNA sequence: TGTGCCAGCAGCTGGGGGTCTTCCGTGAACACTGAAGCTTTCTTT.

J is TRBJ2-1 and V is TRBV5-1, with a possible D match to TRBD1 (6 bases). With 3 bases removed from V and 4 bases from J, the gap between germline ends came to 14 bases. The CDR3 contains 15 residues. Germline CDR1 is SGHRS and CDR2 is YFSETQ. The CDR3 DNA follows: TGCGCCAGCAGCTCGGACAGACCCCTTTACAATGAGCAGTTCTTC. It codes for CASSSDRPLYNEQFF.

By sample fraction, this clone is medium-sized. The chain combines TRBV4-2 with TRBJ1-5; D not certain. The CDR3 loop spans 16 amino acids. Germline V gives CDR1 LGHNA, CDR2 YNFKEQ. The V and J ends lost 2 bases and 10 bases respectively, with 21 bases between them. The chain's CDR3 is CASSQPMTHGDLPQHF. CDR3 bases: TGTGCCAGCAGCCAACCGATGACACACGGTGATTTACCCCAGCATTTT.

The chain carries TRBV7-7 and TRBJ2-5; 7 nucleotides align to TRBD1. V shed 1 base, J shed 4 bases, and the junction held 3 bases outside the gene matches. Germline lookup yields CDR1 SSHAT and CDR2 FNYEAQ (reference sequence). The CDR3 consists of 14 residues. CDR3 region: CASSLGQGAETQYF. The CDR3 DNA follows: TGTGCCAGCAGCTTAGGACAGGGTGCAGAGACCCAGTACTTC.

Concerning this clone itself: The sample carries other DNA sequences with the same CDR3. The chain uses TRBV15 and TRBJ2-2; D gene unclear. Germline V gene lookup returns CDR1 LNHNV and CDR2 YYDKDF (reference sequence). Trimming pared 1 base from V and 6 bases from J, leaving 6 bases between. This CDR3 has 13 residues. CDR3 sequence: CATSRGVPGELFF. The CDR3 nucleotides are TGTGCCACCAGCAGAGGGGTCCCCGGGGAGCTGTTTTTT.

The rearrangement uses TRBV10-3 and TRBJ2-3; D uncertain. The CDR3 is made up of 16 amino acids. V was shortened by 4 bases and J by 1 base, with 15 bases between the two germline ends. Germline CDR1 reads ENHRY; CDR2 reads SYGVKD. The CDR3 nucleotides read TGTGCCATCAGTGGGGTGATCCCCCCGGGCACAGATACGCAGTATTTT. Residues: CAISGVIPPGTDTQYF.

The chain is built from TRBV5-5 and TRBJ2-7; possibly TRBD1 for D (5 bases). Per germline, CDR1 SGHKS and CDR2 YYEKEE (reference sequence). The CDR3 has 15 amino acids. The V end was cut by 4 bases, the J end by 1 base, with 15 bases between. CDR3 in DNA: TGTGCCAGCAGCAAACACCCAAGGGGTTCCTACGAGCAGTACGTC. It specifies CASSKHPRGSYEQYV.

The rearrangement joins TRBV5-6 to TRBJ1-4; TRBD1 matches at 8 bases. Germline CDR1 and CDR2: SGHDT and YYEEEE. J gave up 5 bases and V 2 bases, and 5 bases lay outside the gene matches. The CDR3 is 15 amino acids. The CDR3 DNA reads as TGTGCCAGCAGCTTTACAGGGGGACGCAATGAAAAACTGTTTTTT. It is translated as CASSFTGGRNEKLFF.

The V and J genes are TRBV4-2 and TRBJ2-5; D unclear. Trimming cost V 0 bases and J 4 bases, with 15 bases left between them. From germline, CDR1 is LGHNA and CDR2 YNFKEQ. This CDR3 is built from 16 residues. CDR3 protein: CASSQEVGVRAETQYF. CDR3 sequence (DNA): TGTGCCAGCAGCCAAGAAGTTGGGGTAAGGGCAGAGACCCAGTACTTC.

The rearrangement uses TRBV18 and TRBJ2-5; 9 bases map to TRBD1. This CDR3 is built from 14 residues. The ends lost 4 bases at V and 3 bases at J; junction bases unmatched: 3. Germline loops: CDR1 KGHSH, CDR2 LQKENI. This CDR3 reads CASSLRQGEETQYF. In nucleotides, the CDR3 is TGTGCCAGCTCACTAAGACAGGGGGAAGAGACCCAGTACTTC. Full variable domain (missing parts from reference TRBV18 and TRBJ2-5): NAGVMQNPRHLVRRRGQEARLRCSPMKGHSHVYWYRQLPEEGLKFMVYLQKENIIDESGMPKERFSAEFPKEGPSILRIQQVVRGDSAAYFCASSLRQGEETQYFGPGTRLLVL.

This chain links TRBV6-5 with TRBJ1-2; D unresolved. Per germline, CDR1 MNHEY and CDR2 SVGAGI. Trimming removed 5 bases from V and 6 bases from J, with 16 bases in between. The CDR3 covers 14 residues. As DNA, the CDR3 is TGTGCCAGCAGTGAAGAGGCAGGAGGCAATGGCTACACCTTC. Protein: CASSEEAGGNGYTF.

The chain is built from TRBV7-2 and TRBJ2-3; 9 bases match TRBD1. This CDR3 contains 15 residues. V gave up 5 bases and J gave up 5 bases; unmatched junction bases: 8. Germline V lookup: CDR1 SGHTA, CDR2 FQGNSA. CDR3 region: CASSRRTGVLDTQYF. Here the CDR3 DNA reads TGTGCCAGCAGCCGTCGGACAGGGGTCTTAGATACGCAGTATTTT.

This chain joins TRBV7-2 and TRBJ2-3; D is ambiguous. The CDR3 covers 14 residues. From germline, CDR1 is SGHTA and CDR2 FQGNSA. Deletions cut 6 bases from V and 2 bases from J, with 12 bases between. The CDR3 sequence: CASRLDINTDTQYF. In DNA form, the CDR3 reads TGTGCCAGCAGGCTAGATATTAACACAGATACGCAGTATTTT.

The CDR3 sequence: CASSEQGNSNQPQHF. CDR3 coding DNA: TGTGCCAGCAGTGAACAGGGTAACTCGAACCAGCCCCAGCATTTT. V gene TRBV2 combines with J gene TRBJ1-5; possible D gene TRBD1, 5 bases. Looked up from germline, CDR1 is SNHLY and CDR2 is FYNNEI. The CDR3 has 15 residues. V lost 2 bases to trimming and J lost 7 bases, with 15 bases between them.

This CDR3 reads CASSLEGIRANYGYTF. In DNA, the CDR3 is TGTGCCAGCAGCTTAGAGGGGATTAGAGCTAACTATGGCTACACCTTC. V is TRBV7-2 and J is TRBJ1-2, with TRBD1 as a possible D gene (5 bases). The germline V gene has CDR1 SGHTA and CDR2 FQGNSA. Trimming cost V 1 base and J 0 bases, with 12 bases left between them. The CDR3 sequence is 16 residues long.